Listed below are T cell receptor beta chains from one sample, sequenced in a study of long-term antiretroviral therapy in people with HIV. Sequenced by immunoSEQ multiplex PCR; TCRdb stores in-frame clones only, minus some. There are approximately 23,000 clones in the sample; around four fifths occur only once, and more than 3.5% lies in the top ten. The sample here was unsorted PBMCs, taken 5.9 years after starting antiretroviral therapy. Receptors originate from a man aged 25-45 years with HIV. The CDR3 runs from the conserved cysteine through the conserved F or W. The D gene is left open where the match is weak. Clone size appears in some rows only: once, few, many, or a class for an expanded clone.

size: .; D: .; J: TRBJ1-1; V: TRBV6-5; CDR3: CASSYSGGQMNTEAFF; DNA: TGTGCCAGCAGTTACTCGGGTGGACAGATGAACACTGAAGCTTTCTTT
size: .; D: .; J: TRBJ2-2; V: TRBV6-1; CDR3: CASSVPNTGELFF; DNA: TGTGCCAGCAGTGTCCCGAACACCGGGGAGCTGTTTTTT
size: .; D: TRBD1; J: TRBJ2-7; V: TRBV29-1; CDR3: CSVVVGTGNYEQYF; DNA: TGCAGCGTTGTGGTGGGGACAGGGAATTACGAGCAGTACTTC
size: .; D: .; J: TRBJ2-3; V: TRBV21-1; CDR3: CAGTGGDMTDTQYF; DNA: TGTGCCGGTACAGGGGGCGATATGACAGATACGCAGTATTTT
size: .; D: .; J: TRBJ2-3; V: TRBV30; CDR3: CAWSSSGGPNTQYF; DNA: TGTGCCTGGAGTTCATCGGGGGGCCCCAATACGCAGTATTTT
size: .; D: .; J: TRBJ1-1; V: TRBV15; CDR3: CATSTGFGGLGTEAFF; DNA: TGTGCCACCTCAACAGGGTTCGGTGGCCTTGGCACTGAAGCTTTCTTT
size: few; D: .; J: TRBJ1-5; V: TRBV28; CDR3: CASSNPRPQHF; DNA: TGTGCCAGCAGTAACCCTCGGCCCCAGCATTTT
size: .; D: .; J: TRBJ1-2; V: TRBV19; CDR3: CASSIASRQTASGYTF; DNA: TGTGCCAGTAGTATAGCCAGTAGACAGACTGCTTCGGGCTACACCTTC
size: .; D: .; J: TRBJ2-7; V: TRBV5-4; CDR3: CASSQDGYEQYF; DNA: TGTGCCAGCAGCCAGGACGGCTACGAGCAGTACTTC
size: .; D: .; J: TRBJ1-2; V: TRBV5-1; CDR3: CASSPGSDYGYTF; DNA: TGCGCCAGCAGCCCCGGGTCGGATTATGGCTACACCTTC
size: .; D: .; J: TRBJ1-2; V: TRBV7-2; CDR3: CASILTGTGKLLRDGYTF; DNA: TGTGCCAGCATCCTCACGGGGACGGGGAAACTATTACGTGATGGCTACACCTTC